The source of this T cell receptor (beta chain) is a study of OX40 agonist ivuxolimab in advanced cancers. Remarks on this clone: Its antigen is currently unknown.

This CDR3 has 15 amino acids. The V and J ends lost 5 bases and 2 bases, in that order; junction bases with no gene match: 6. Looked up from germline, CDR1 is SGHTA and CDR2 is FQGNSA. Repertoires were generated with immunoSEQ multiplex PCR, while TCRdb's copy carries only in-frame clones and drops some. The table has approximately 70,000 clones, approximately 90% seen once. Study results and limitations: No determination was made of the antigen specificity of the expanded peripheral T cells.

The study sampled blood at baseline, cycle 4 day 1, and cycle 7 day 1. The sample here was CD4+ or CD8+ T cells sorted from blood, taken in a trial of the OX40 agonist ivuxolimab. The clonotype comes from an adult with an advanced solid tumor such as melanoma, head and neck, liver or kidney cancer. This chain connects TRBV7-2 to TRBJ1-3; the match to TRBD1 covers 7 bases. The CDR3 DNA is TGTGCCAGCAGCAGACAGACAGGGACTGGAAACACCATATATTTT. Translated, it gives CASSRQTGTGNTIYF.